This is a list of T cell receptor beta chains from one sample in a study of cytomegalovirus exposure and HLA in healthy donors. Sequenced by immunoSEQ multiplex PCR; TCRdb stores in-frame clones only, minus some. The table shows roughly 260,000 clones, with 90% occurring only once. The specimen was PBMCs. These receptors were collected from a young woman in good health and CMV-seronegative. CDR3s include the opening cysteine and the closing phenylalanine or tryptophan. D genes are given only for firm matches. Only some rows state a clone size, as once, few, many or a class for expanded clones.

d_gene	abundance	v_gene	j_gene	CDR3nt	CDR3aa
TRBD2	-	TRBV5-1	TRBJ2-5	TGCGCCAGCAGCTTGGGACTAGCGGGGGACCAAGAGACCCAGTACTTC	CASSLGLAGDQETQYF
TRBD1	once	TRBV5-4	TRBJ2-5	TGTGCCAGCAGCTTGGTGGGACAGGGGATGTTGGAGACCCAGTACTTC	CASSLVGQGMLETQYF
TRBD1	-	TRBV4-3	TRBJ2-3	TGCGCCAGCAGCCCCCGACAGGGCGGAGTTGCAGATACGCAGTATTTT	CASSPRQGGVADTQYF
-	-	TRBV1	TRBJ2-1	TGCACCAGCAGCCACCCCCCCCTGCGGGACAATGAGCAGTTCTTC	CTSSHPPLRDNEQFF
-	-	TRBV29-1	TRBJ1-1	TGCAGCGTTGTTGCAGGGGCGGATGAAGCTTTCTTT	CSVVAGADEAFF
-	-	TRBV30	TRBJ1-5	TGTGCCTGGAGTGGAGGGGCTAGCGATCAGCCCCAGCATTTT	CAWSGGASDQPQHF
TRBD1	-	TRBV6-1	TRBJ1-6	TGTGCCAGCAGTGTAATTACCTTGACAGGGATGAATAATTCACCCCTCCACTTT	CASSVITLTGMNNSPLHF
-	-	TRBV7-9	TRBJ2-7	TGTGCCAGCAGCCCGGCGGGGAGCTCCTACGAGCAGTACTTC	CASSPAGSSYEQYF
TRBD1	-	TRBV29-1	TRBJ2-3	TGCAGCGTGGGGACAGGAAGCACAGATACGCAGTATTTT	CSVGTGSTDTQYF
-	-	TRBV15	TRBJ2-1	TGTGCCACCAGCAGAGTAAAGTCCTCGCAGGGGAGGGGAGATGAGCAGTTCTTC	CATSRVKSSQGRGDEQFF
TRBD1	once	TRBV6-1	TRBJ2-3	TGTGCCAGCAGAAAGGGACAGGTGTTCACAGATACGCAGTATTTT	CASRKGQVFTDTQYF
-	-	TRBV2	TRBJ1-1	TGTGCCAGCAGCGCTCAGACAGGAAACACTGAAGCTTTCTTT	CASSAQTGNTEAFF
-	-	TRBV5-8	TRBJ2-7	TGTGCCAGCAGCTTGGCGGGGTATAGCTCCTACGAGCAGTACTTC	CASSLAGYSSYEQYF
-	few	TRBV27	TRBJ2-7	TGTGCCAGCAGTCGCACAGGGTCCTACGAGCAGTACTTC	CASSRTGSYEQYF
-	-	TRBV7-8	TRBJ1-1	TGTGCCAGCAGCTTAGGAGGGATTAACACTGAAGCTTTCTTT	CASSLGGINTEAFF
-	-	TRBV28	TRBJ1-2	TGTGCCAGCAGGAGACGGGACAATTATGGCTACACCTTC	CASRRRDNYGYTF
-	-	TRBV6-6	TRBJ1-1	TGTGCCAGCAGTTCCTCCCGGGACTCTGAAGCTTTCTTT	CASSSSRDSEAFF
-	-	TRBV4-1	TRBJ2-1	TGCGCCAGCAGCCAAGCTCGGGGATTCGACAATGAGCAGTTCTTC	CASSQARGFDNEQFF
-	-	TRBV2	TRBJ1-5	TGTGCCATAGCGGGGGGGATGGATCAGCCCCAGCATTTT	CAIAGGMDQPQHF
TRBD1	-	TRBV28	TRBJ1-5	TGTGCCAGCAGTCAGGGGGCTCAGCCCCAGCATTTT	CASSQGAQPQHF
-	-	TRBV6-1	TRBJ1-5	TGTGCCAGCAGGGCAGGGGCGCGGGGCAATCAGCCCCAGCATTTT	CASRAGARGNQPQHF
TRBD1	-	TRBV5-6	TRBJ2-7	TGTGCCAGCAGCGCAACTAAGACAGGGTCTGGGTACGAGCAGTACTTC	CASSATKTGSGYEQYF
TRBD1	-	TRBV6-5	TRBJ1-3	TGTGCCAGCAGTTCAGGACAGGGGGCTTCTGGAAACACCATATATTTT	CASSSGQGASGNTIYF
TRBD1	-	TRBV6-1	TRBJ1-5	TGTGCCAGCAGACCTGACAGGGGTTCCAATCAGCCCCAGCATTTT	CASRPDRGSNQPQHF
-	-	TRBV6-5	TRBJ2-5	TGTGCCAGCAGTTACCTCACTAGCCTGGAGACCCAGTACTTC	CASSYLTSLETQYF
-	-	TRBV28	TRBJ1-1	TGTGCCAGCAGGGAGGGGACGTCGCACACTGAAGCTTTCTTT	CASREGTSHTEAFF
TRBD1	-	TRBV6-5	TRBJ1-2	TGTGCCAGCAGTTACTCGATTCAGGGGGCTCTCTATGGCTACACCTTC	CASSYSIQGALYGYTF
-	-	TRBV4-1	TRBJ2-2	TGCGCCAGCAGCCCCGGGTCGAACACCGGGGAGCTGTTTTTT	CASSPGSNTGELFF
-	few	TRBV25-1	TRBJ2-7	TGTGCCAGCAGTGCCAAACGACTCGACGAGCAGTACTTC	CASSAKRLDEQYF
TRBD2	-	TRBV5-6	TRBJ2-7	TGTGCCAGCAGCCTGGGACTAGACGAGCAGTACTTC	CASSLGLDEQYF
TRBD2	-	TRBV27	TRBJ2-3	TGTGCCAGCAACGACTGGAGCGGGGCGACCACAGATACGCAGTATTTT	CASNDWSGATTDTQYF
-	few	TRBV5-3	TRBJ1-1	TGTGCCAGCCACCCCCCAGGCACTGAAGCTTTCTTT	CASHPPGTEAFF
-	-	TRBV5-1	TRBJ1-1	TGCGCCAGCAGCTCCGGGAGTAACACTGAAGCTTTCTTT	CASSSGSNTEAFF
-	once	TRBV28	TRBJ2-1	TGTGCCAGCAGACCGGAATGGCGGGCCTACAATGAGCAGTTCTTC	CASRPEWRAYNEQFF
-	-	TRBV11-3	TRBJ1-1	TGTGCCAGCAGCTTACTTCTCGGGGGGAACACTGAAGCTTTCTTT	CASSLLLGGNTEAFF
-	-	TRBV2	TRBJ1-1	TGTGCCAGCAGTAGGACACAACAAGCTTTCTTT	CASSRTQQAFF
-	-	TRBV7-2	TRBJ1-4	TGTGCCAGCAGCTTCCAGGGGAGTGAAAAACTGTTTTTT	CASSFQGSEKLFF
TRBD2	once	TRBV28	TRBJ2-6	TGTGCCAGCAGTTGGGAGGGGACGGGGGCCAACGTCCTGACTTTC	CASSWEGTGANVLTF
TRBD1	-	TRBV5-1	TRBJ2-7	TGCGCCAGCAGCTTGGATGGACAGGGGAACGAGCAGTACTTC	CASSLDGQGNEQYF
TRBD2	-	TRBV7-9	TRBJ2-1	TGTGCCAGCAGCTTAGCCCTAGCGGGGGGGCCCCCTGAGCAGTTCTTC	CASSLALAGGPPEQFF
-	-	TRBV27	TRBJ2-3	TGTGCCAGCAGTCCCGCCCTCAGGCTGGGTGGCACAGATACGCAGTATTTT	CASSPALRLGGTDTQYF